A single sample is the source of the 9 T cell receptor beta chains below, sequenced in a study of Graves' ophthalmopathy and Graves' hyperthyroidism (dated by TCRdb to 2016 to 2018). Sequenced on an Illumina HiSeq 2000. TCR beta CDR3 regions were amplified from RNA transcripts for repertoire sequencing. The first round of RT-PCR was done with HTBI primers and the Qiagen OneStep RT-PCR kit, and was followed by a second round of multiplex PCR, then size selection and purification. TCRdb trimmed public reads at Q25 via fastp, called clones via MiXCR and kept in-frame beta chains. Each record represents a unique CDR3 protein, reported with the most common genes and DNA among its rows. This sample comprises about 620,000 distinct CDR3 sequences, 20% to 25% of them detected only once. The ten largest clones capture approximately 7% of the sample. What was sequenced was peripheral blood. These receptors were obtained from a woman between 18 and 29 years old with stable Graves' hyperthyroidism. Some clones in this sample may be carry-over from other donors' samples. Donor details come from another sample of the same person, matched by shared clones.

This clonotype occurred many times. The gene calls are TRBV6-5 and TRBJ1-2, with TRBD1 matching over 8 bases. Germline V CDR1 and CDR2: MNHEY, SVGAGI. The CDR3 has 13 residues. Losses at the gene ends were 2 bases for V and 8 bases for J; bases not matched to a gene: 4. Written as DNA, the CDR3 is TGTGCCAGCAGTTACCGGGGGACAGGAGGCTACACCTTC. Its protein is CASSYRGTGGYTF.

This clonotype has ten or more counts. V is TRBV6-5 and J is TRBJ2-7; TRBD1 aligns across 8 bases. Germline loops: CDR1 MNHEY, CDR2 SVGAGI. The ends lost 6 bases at V and 5 bases at J; junction bases unmatched: 9. The CDR3 has 14 residues. DNA of the CDR3: TGTGCCAGCAGAAAGACAGGGGCGGGCCACGAGCAGTACTTC. This sequence encodes CASRKTGAGHEQYF.

In this sample, this clonotype turned up a few times. Relative to the germline gene, one junction end is altered; a read error may explain this. CDR3 amino acids: CASSPPGTSPQVF. The CDR3, as DNA: TGTGCCAGCAGCCCTCCCGGGACTAGCCCACAGGTCTTC. The rearrangement uses TRBV3-1 and TRBJ2-5, with TRBD2 matching 9 bases. CDR1 LGHDT and CDR2 YNNKEL come from the germline V gene (reference sequence). The CDR3 extends over 13 amino acids.

This rearrangement joins TRBV12-5 to TRBJ2-5; no clear D gene. CDR3 length equals 13 residues. Trimming removed 7 bases from V and 2 bases from J, with 11 bases in between. CDR1 is LGHNT, CDR2 FRNRAP, per germline. The CDR3, as DNA: TGTGCTAGTGCCTCAGGATATCAAGAGACCCAGTACTTC. It yields the protein CASASGYQETQYF.

This clonotype appeared a single time. The CDR3 sequence is CASSPSASIGYGYTF. The DNA for the CDR3 is TGTGCCAGCAGCCCCTCGGCGTCCATCGGATATGGCTACACCTTC. V gene TRBV11-2 combines with J gene TRBJ1-2, with D hard to call. Germline V gene data show CDR1 as SGHAT and CDR2 as FQNNGV. This CDR3 is 15 amino acids long. The ends were cut back, 5 bases at V and 5 bases at J, with 18 bases in the middle. The complete variable domain, with remaining parts taken from reference TRBV11-2 and TRBJ1-2, reads EAGVAQSPRYKIIEKRQSVAFWCNPISGHATLYWYQQILGQGPKLLIQFQNNGVVDDSQLPKDRFSAERLKGVDSTLKIQPAKLEDSAVYLCASSPSASIGYGYTFGSGTRLTVV.

The table lists this clonotype with many counts. The chain joins TRBV11-1 to TRBJ2-5, with 9 bases fitting TRBD2. Germline V gene lookup returns CDR1 SGHAT and CDR2 FQDESV (reference sequence). The V gene end was trimmed by 5 bases and the J gene end by 1 base; junction bases not matched to a gene: 5. The CDR3 has 15 residues. Written as DNA, the CDR3 is TGTGCCAGCAGCCCCCGGCGGGGGGGCCAAGAGACCCAGTACTTC. It codes for CASSPRRGGQETQYF.

There are a few counts of this clonotype. The J gene is TRBJ1-6, the V gene TRBV27; the match to TRBD1 covers 9 bases. Germline trimming cut 6 bases from V and 8 bases from J; bases unmatched to any gene: 5. The germline CDR1 and CDR2 sequences are MNHEY and SMNVEV (reference sequence). The CDR3 has 14 amino acids. The CDR3 sequence: CASRDYRGHSPLHF. CDR3 DNA sequence: TGTGCCAGCAGGGATTACAGGGGGCATTCACCCCTCCACTTT.

In its sample, this clonotype was seen a few times. One junction end does not reproduce the germline sequence, and a read error may be involved. The chain links TRBV7-8 to TRBJ1-6; a possible D gene is TRBD1 (6 bases). The CDR3 is 13 residues long. Germline V gene lookup returns CDR1 SGHVS and CDR2 FQNEAQ. The CDR3 is CASSLGQNSHLHF. CDR3 DNA: TGTGCCAGCAGTTTAGGACAGAATTCACACCTCCACTTT.

This clonotype was found many times. V and J are TRBV6-9 and TRBJ2-7, with TRBD2 as a possible D gene (6 bases). The CDR3 loop spans 14 amino acids. V was cut by 1 base and J by 6 bases, with 13 bases left in between. The V gene's germline CDR1 is MNHGY and CDR2 SVAAGI. The CDR3, as DNA: TGTGCCAGCAGTTATTTGACTAGTTTCTCCGAGCAGTACTTC. It translates to CASSYLTSFSEQYF.